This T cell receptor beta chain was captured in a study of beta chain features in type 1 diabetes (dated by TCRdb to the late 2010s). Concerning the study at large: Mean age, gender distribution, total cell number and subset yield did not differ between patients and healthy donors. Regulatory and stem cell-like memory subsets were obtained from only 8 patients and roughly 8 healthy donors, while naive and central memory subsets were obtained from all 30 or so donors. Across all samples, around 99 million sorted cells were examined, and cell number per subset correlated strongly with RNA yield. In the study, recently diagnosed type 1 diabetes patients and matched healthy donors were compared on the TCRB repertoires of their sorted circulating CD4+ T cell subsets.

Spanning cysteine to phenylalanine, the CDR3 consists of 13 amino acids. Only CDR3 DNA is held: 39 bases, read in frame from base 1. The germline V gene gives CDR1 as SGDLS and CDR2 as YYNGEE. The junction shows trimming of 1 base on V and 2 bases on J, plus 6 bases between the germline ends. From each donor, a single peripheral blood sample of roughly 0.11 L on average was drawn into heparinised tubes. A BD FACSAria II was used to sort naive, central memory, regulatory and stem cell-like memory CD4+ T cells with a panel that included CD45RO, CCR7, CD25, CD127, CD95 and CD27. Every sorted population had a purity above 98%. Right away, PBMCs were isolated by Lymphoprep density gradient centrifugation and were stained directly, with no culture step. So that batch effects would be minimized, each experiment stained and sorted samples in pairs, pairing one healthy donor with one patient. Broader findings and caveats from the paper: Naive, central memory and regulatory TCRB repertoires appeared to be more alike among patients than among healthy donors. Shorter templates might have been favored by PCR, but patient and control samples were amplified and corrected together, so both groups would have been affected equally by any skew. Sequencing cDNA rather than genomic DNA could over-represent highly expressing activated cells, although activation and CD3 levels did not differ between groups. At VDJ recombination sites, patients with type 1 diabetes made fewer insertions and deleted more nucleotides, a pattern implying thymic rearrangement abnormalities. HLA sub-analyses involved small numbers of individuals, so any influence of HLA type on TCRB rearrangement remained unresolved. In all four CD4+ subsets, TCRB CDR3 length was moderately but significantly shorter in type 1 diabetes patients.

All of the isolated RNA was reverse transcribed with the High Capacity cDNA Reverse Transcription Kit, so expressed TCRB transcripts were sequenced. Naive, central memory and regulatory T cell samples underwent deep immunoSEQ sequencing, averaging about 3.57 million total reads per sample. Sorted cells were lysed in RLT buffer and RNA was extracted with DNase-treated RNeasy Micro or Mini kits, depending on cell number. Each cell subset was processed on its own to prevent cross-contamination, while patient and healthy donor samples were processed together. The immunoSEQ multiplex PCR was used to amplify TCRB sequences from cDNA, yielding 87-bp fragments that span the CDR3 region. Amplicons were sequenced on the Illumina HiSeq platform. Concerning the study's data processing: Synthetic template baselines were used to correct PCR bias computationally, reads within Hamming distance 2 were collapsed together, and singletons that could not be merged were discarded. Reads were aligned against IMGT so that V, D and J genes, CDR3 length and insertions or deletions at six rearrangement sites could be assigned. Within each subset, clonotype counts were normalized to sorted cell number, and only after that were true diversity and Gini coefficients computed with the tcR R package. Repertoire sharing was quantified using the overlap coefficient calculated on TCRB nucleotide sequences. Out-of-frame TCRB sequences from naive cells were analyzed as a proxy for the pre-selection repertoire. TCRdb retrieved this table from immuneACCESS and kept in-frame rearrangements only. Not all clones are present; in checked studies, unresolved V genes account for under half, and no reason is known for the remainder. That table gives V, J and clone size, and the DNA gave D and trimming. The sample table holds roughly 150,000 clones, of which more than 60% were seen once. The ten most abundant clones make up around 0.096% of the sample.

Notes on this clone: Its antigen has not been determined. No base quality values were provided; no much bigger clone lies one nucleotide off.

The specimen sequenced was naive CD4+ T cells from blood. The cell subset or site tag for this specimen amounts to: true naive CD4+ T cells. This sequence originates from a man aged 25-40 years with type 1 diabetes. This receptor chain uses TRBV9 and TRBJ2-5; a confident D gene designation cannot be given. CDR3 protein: CASSVKGQETQYF. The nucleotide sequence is TGTGCCAGCAGCGTAAAAGGGCAAGAGACCCAGTACTTC.